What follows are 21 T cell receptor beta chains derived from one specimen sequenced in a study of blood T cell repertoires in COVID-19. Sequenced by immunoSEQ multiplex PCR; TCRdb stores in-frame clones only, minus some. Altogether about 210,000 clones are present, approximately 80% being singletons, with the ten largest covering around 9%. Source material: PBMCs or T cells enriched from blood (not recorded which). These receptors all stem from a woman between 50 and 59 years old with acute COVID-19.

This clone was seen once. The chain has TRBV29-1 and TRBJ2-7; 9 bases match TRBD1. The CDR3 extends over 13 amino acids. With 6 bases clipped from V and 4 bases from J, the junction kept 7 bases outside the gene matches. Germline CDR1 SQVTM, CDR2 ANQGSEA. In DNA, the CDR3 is TGCAGCGTCCAGGGACAGGGTCTATACGAGCAGTACTTC. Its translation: CSVQGQGLYEQYF.

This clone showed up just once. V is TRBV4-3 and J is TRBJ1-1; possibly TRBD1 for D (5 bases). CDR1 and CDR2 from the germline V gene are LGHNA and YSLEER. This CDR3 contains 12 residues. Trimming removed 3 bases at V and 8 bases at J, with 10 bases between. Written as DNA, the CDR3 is TGCGCCAGCAGCCATATTTACAGGGAAGCTTTCTTT. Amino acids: CASSHIYREAFF.

The CDR3 nucleotides read TGTGCCAGCAGTGGGCAGGATGGCTACACCTTC. Its translation: CASSGQDGYTF. The chain couples TRBV12-3 or TRBV12-4 to TRBJ1-2; D unclear. The CDR3 is 11 amino acids. Trimming shortened V by 5 bases and J by 6 bases, and 7 bases separated the two germline ends.

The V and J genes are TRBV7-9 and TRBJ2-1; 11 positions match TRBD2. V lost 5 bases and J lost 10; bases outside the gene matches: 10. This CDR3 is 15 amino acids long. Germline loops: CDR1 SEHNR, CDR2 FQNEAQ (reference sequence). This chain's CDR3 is CASSLDSGRAREQFF. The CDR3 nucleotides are TGTGCCAGCAGCCTCGATAGCGGGAGGGCACGGGAGCAGTTCTTC.

The CDR3, as DNA: TGTGCCAGCAGTTACCGGGGGGTCCACAATGAGCAGTTCTTC. Encoded protein: CASSYRGVHNEQFF. The gene calls are TRBV6-5 and TRBJ2-1, with 7 bases identical to TRBD2. Germline V gene sequence: CDR1 MNHEY, CDR2 SVGAGI. V was pared by 2 bases and J by 5 bases, with 3 bases of the junction left unmatched. This CDR3 is built from 14 residues.

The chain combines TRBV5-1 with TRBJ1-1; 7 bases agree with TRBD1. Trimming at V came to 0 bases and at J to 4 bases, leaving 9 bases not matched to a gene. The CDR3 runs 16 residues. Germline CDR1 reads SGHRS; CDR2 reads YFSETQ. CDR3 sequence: CASSLVGQPRGTEAFF. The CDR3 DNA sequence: TGCGCCAGCAGCTTGGTGGGACAGCCACGGGGCACTGAAGCTTTCTTT.

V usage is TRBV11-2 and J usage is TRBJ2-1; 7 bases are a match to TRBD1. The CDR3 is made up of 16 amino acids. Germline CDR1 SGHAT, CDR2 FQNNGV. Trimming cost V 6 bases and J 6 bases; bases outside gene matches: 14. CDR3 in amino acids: CASSLRPPGQINEQFF. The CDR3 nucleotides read TGTGCCAGCAGTTTACGGCCCCCGGGACAGATCAATGAGCAGTTCTTC.

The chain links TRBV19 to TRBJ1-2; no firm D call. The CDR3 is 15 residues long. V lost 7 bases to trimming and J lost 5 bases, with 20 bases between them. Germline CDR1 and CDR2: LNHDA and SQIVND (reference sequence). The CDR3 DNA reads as TGTGCCAGTACCCGGGAGGTCACTACCCCGTATGGCTACACCTTC. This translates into CASTREVTTPYGYTF.

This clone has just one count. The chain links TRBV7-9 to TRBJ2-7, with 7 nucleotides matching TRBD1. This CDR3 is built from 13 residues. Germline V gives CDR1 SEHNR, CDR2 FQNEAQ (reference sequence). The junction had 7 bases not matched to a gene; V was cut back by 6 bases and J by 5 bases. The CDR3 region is CASRFTGVHEQYF. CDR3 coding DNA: TGTGCCAGCAGATTTACAGGGGTCCACGAGCAGTACTTC. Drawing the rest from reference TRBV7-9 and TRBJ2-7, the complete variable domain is DTGVSQNPRHKITKRGQNVTFRCDPISEHNRLYWYRQTLGQGPEFLTYFQNEAQLEKSRLLSDRFSAERPKGSFSTLEIQRTEQGDSAMYLCASRFTGVHEQYFGPGTRLTVT.

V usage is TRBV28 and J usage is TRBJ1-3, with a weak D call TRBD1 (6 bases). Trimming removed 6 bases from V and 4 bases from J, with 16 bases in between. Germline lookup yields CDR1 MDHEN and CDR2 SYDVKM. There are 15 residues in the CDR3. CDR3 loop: CASRPQGPSGNTIYF. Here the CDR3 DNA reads TGTGCCAGCAGACCACAGGGTCCCTCAGGAAACACCATATATTTT.

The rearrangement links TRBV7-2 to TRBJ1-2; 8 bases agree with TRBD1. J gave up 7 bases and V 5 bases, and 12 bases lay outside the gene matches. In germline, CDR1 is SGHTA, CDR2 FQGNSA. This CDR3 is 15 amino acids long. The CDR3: CASSPGGRGQFGYTF. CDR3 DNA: TGTGCCAGCAGCCCAGGGGGCAGGGGGCAGTTTGGCTACACCTTC.

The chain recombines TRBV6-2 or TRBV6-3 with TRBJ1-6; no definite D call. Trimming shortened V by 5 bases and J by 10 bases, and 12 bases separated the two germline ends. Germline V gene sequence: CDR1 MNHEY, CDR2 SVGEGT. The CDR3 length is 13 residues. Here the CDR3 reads CASSPPFVSPLHF. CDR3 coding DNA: TGTGCCAGCAGTCCCCCGTTTGTATCACCCCTCCACTTT.

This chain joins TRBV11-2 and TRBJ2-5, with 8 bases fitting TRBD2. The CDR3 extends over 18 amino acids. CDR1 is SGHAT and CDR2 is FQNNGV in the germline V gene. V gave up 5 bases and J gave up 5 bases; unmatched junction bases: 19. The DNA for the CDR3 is TGTGCCAGCAGCCCGGGGGGGGGCGTAGCGGGTCTAATGGAGACCCAGTACTTC. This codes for CASSPGGGVAGLMETQYF.

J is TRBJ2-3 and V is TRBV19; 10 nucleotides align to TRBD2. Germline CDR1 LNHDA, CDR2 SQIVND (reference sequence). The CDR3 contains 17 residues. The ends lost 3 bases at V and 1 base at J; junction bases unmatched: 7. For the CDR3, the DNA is TGTGCCAGTAGTATTTCTTTACTAGCGGGACGCACAGATACGCAGTATTTT. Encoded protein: CASSISLLAGRTDTQYF.

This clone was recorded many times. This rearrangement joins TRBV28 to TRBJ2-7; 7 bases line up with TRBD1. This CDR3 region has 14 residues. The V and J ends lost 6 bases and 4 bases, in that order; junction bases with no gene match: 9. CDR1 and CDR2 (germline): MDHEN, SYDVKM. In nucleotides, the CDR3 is TGTGCCAGCAGGGCCCCGGGACAGCTGTACGAGCAGTACTTC. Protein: CASRAPGQLYEQYF. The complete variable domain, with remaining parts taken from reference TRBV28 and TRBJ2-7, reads DVKVTQSSRYLVKRTGEKVFLECVQDMDHENMFWYRQDPGLGLRLIYFSYDVKMKEKGDIPEGYSVSREKKERFSLILESASTNQTSMYLCASRAPGQLYEQYFGPGTRLTVT.

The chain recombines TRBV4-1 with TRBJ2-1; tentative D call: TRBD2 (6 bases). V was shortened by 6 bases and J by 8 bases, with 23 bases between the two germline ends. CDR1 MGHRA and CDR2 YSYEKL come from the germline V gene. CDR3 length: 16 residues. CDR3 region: CASRPSTSQRVDEQFF. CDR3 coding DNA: TGCGCCAGCAGGCCATCAACTAGCCAACGAGTCGATGAGCAGTTCTTC.

The CDR3 region is CSASFSGGEKTDTQYF. DNA of the CDR3: TGCAGTGCTAGTTTTAGCGGGGGGGAAAAAACAGATACGCAGTATTTT. The chain joins TRBV20-1 to TRBJ2-3, with 11 bases aligning to TRBD2. The CDR3 covers 16 residues. V dropped 3 bases and J dropped 3; count of bases not matched to a gene: 8. Germline CDR1 reads DFQATT; CDR2 reads SNEGSKA (reference sequence).

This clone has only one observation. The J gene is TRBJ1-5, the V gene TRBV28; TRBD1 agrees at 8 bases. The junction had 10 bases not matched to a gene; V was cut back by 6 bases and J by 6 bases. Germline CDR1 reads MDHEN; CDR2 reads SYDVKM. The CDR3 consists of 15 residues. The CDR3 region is CASSPVAGGFQPQHF. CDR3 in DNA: TGTGCCAGCAGCCCCGTGGCAGGGGGCTTTCAGCCCCAGCATTTT. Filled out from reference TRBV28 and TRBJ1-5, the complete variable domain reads DVKVTQSSRYLVKRTGEKVFLECVQDMDHENMFWYRQDPGLGLRLIYFSYDVKMKEKGDIPEGYSVSREKKERFSLILESASTNQTSMYLCASSPVAGGFQPQHFGDGTRLSIL.

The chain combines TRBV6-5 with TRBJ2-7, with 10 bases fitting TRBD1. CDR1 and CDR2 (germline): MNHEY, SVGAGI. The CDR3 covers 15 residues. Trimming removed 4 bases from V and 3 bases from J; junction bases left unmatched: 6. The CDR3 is CASSLAGQGNYEQYF. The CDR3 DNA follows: TGTGCCAGCAGTTTGGCGGGACAGGGGAACTACGAGCAGTACTTC.

This CDR3 is CASSAFSPTDTQYF. The CDR3 nucleotides are TGTGCCAGCAGCGCATTTAGCCCTACAGATACGCAGTATTTT. The J gene is TRBJ2-3, the V gene TRBV7-8; D remains ambiguous. The CDR3 has 14 residues. Germline V gene lookup returns CDR1 SGHVS and CDR2 FQNEAQ. V was trimmed by 5 bases and J by 3 bases, leaving 12 bases between them.

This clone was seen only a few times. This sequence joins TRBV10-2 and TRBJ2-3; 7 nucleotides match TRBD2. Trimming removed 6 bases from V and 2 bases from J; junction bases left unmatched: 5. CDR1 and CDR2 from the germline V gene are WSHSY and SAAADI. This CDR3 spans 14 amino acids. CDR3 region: CASSPGTNTDTQYF. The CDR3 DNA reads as TGCGCCAGCAGCCCCGGGACTAACACAGATACGCAGTATTTT.